These T cell receptor beta chains were read from a single sample in a study of T cell responses to AZD1222 COVID-19 vaccine. Method: immunoSEQ multiplex PCR; TCRdb's copy keeps in-frame clones and lacks some. The sample has over 50,000 clones, 65% to 85% seen once. The material was peripheral blood, obtained 28 days after the second AZD1222 dose. The receptor set was obtained from an adult who received the AZD1222 COVID-19 vaccine. Both conserved end residues are trimmed from each CDR3. D genes are given only for firm matches.

TRBJ2-7,.,TRBV27,ASSLADSYEQY
TRBJ2-7,TRBD2,TRBV9,ASSQLGGRYDEQY
TRBJ2-3,.,TRBV28,ASSPPGSTDTQY
TRBJ2-7,.,TRBV27,ASSLYSTVPYEQY
TRBJ1-4,.,TRBV15,ATSSPMTDFNEKLF
TRBJ2-7,.,TRBV27,ASSLVKGSHEQY
TRBJ1-4,TRBD1,TRBV18,ASSPRLLGQGLNEKLF
TRBJ2-1,TRBD2,TRBV5-1,ASSLVVGGPNEQF
TRBJ1-3,.,TRBV6-2/TRBV6-3,ASSRTASGNTIY
TRBJ2-1,.,TRBV7-9,ASSFTGKGGNEQF
TRBJ1-1,TRBD1,TRBV19,ASRPDRVSEAF
TRBJ2-1,.,TRBV25-1,ASSKGGYNEQF
TRBJ2-6,.,TRBV3-1/TRBV3-2,ASSQGWDVLT
TRBJ1-1,.,TRBV28,ASTGDARYEAF
TRBJ1-6,TRBD1,TRBV7-3,ASSLGTAEGSPLH
TRBJ1-5,.,TRBV28,ASSLDLVQPQH
TRBJ2-3,TRBD2,TRBV30,AWSVGRAGVTDTQY
TRBJ2-5,.,TRBV7-8,ASSLYTNALGQETQY
TRBJ1-2,.,TRBV27,ASMGNYGYT
TRBJ2-7,TRBD1,TRBV7-9,ASSQDRAGQY
TRBJ1-1,.,TRBV27,ASSPAGLPEAF
TRBJ2-7,TRBD2,TRBV6-2/TRBV6-3,ASSYLGLAGNYEQY
TRBJ1-2,TRBD1,TRBV2,ASSTRGRDYGYT
TRBJ2-5,.,TRBV3-1/TRBV3-2,ASSQDPGFQETQY
TRBJ2-5,TRBD1,TRBV7-8,ASSHTGVGETQY
TRBJ2-1,.,TRBV30,AWRALSGNEQF
TRBJ1-5,TRBD1,TRBV7-8,ASSSGTGGNQPQH
TRBJ1-1,.,TRBV6-5,ASTFRGRENTEAF
TRBJ1-6,.,TRBV30,AWSGAGGQGPPLH
TRBJ2-5,TRBD2,TRBV18,ASSPPGLAGKETQY
TRBJ2-3,TRBD1,TRBV5-1,ASSLGQGRADTQY
TRBJ1-1,.,TRBV5-4,ASSLEQGVTEAF
TRBJ2-2,TRBD1,TRBV18,ASSLGTGKNTGELF